Listed below are T cell receptor beta chains from one sample, sequenced in a study of blood T cells in healthy people across ages. TCRdb itself ran the 5' RACE reads through MiXCR, one entry per CDR3 protein. The table includes some 640,000 distinct CDR3 sequences, 25% to 35% detected once. Input material: blood. The origin of the receptors is a woman over 75 in good health. Each CDR3 is given with its conserved first and last residue. A D gene is named only where the DNA matches it firmly. The size entry is marked missing in some rows and otherwise reads once, few, many or a size class.

j_call clone_size v_call d_call cdr3_aa cdr3_nt
TRBJ2-5 . TRBV27 TRBD2 CASSEQTSGNQETQYF TGTGCCAGCAGTGAACAGACTAGCGGGAACCAAGAGACCCAGTACTTC
TRBJ1-1 many TRBV11-2 TRBD1 CASSLQGGPNTEAFF TGTGCCAGCAGCTTACAGGGGGGTCCGAACACTGAAGCTTTCTTT
TRBJ1-2 . TRBV27 . CASAPGGNYGYTF TGTGCCAGCGCTCCCGGGGGTAACTATGGCTACACCTTC
TRBJ2-3 . TRBV6-2/TRBV6-3 . CASSYFRDATPRVTDTQYF TGTGCCAGCAGTTACTTCAGGGACGCTACACCTCGGGTCACAGATACGCAGTATTTT
TRBJ1-1 few TRBV5-1 . CASSYGDRNTEAFF TGCGCCAGCAGCTACGGTGACAGAAACACTGAAGCTTTCTTT
TRBJ1-5 many TRBV21-1 . CASRGQGNDSQPQHF TGTGCCAGCAGGGGACAGGGGAACGATTCGCAGCCCCAGCATTTT
TRBJ2-7 few TRBV3-1 TRBD2 CASSQEGKGLAGGTAYEQYF TGTGCCAGCAGCCAAGAAGGAAAGGGACTAGCGGGGGGCACGGCCTACGAGCAGTACTTC
TRBJ2-1 . TRBV3-1 TRBD2 CASSLTYSGGHQGRNEQFF TGTGCCAGCAGCCTGACCTATAGCGGGGGCCACCAGGGTCGCAATGAGCAGTTCTTC
TRBJ2-7 few TRBV7-3 . CASSLQTSAYNEQYF TGTGCCAGCAGCTTGCAGACGTCAGCCTACAATGAGCAGTACTTC
TRBJ2-3 . TRBV20-1 TRBD2 CSAQSGSADTQYF TGCAGTGCTCAAAGCGGGAGTGCAGATACGCAGTATTTT
TRBJ1-5 many TRBV27 TRBD1 CASSIQGGQPQHF TGTGCCAGCAGTATACAGGGGGGACAGCCCCAGCATTTT
TRBJ2-2 . TRBV20-1 . CSAPRGGAASTGELFF TGCAGTGCCCCCCGTGGGGGGGCGGCGAGCACCGGGGAGCTGTTTTTT
TRBJ1-1 . TRBV4-2 . CTSSPTGVNTEAFF TGTACCAGCAGCCCCACGGGGGTGAACACTGAAGCTTTCTTT
TRBJ1-3 few TRBV15 . CATSRSLGVGDDTIYF TGTGCCACCAGCAGATCCCTCGGTGTAGGGGATGACACCATATATTTT
TRBJ2-3 . TRBV7-2 TRBD2 CASSLGGLARTDTQYF TGTGCCAGCAGCTTAGGGGGACTAGCGCGCACAGATACGCAGTATTTT
TRBJ2-3 many TRBV10-3 . CAIGGGTDTQYF TGTGCCATCGGGGGCGGCACAGATACGCAGTATTTT
TRBJ2-7 many TRBV7-8 . CASSRLQGYEQYF TGTGCCAGCAGTCGATTACAGGGATACGAGCAGTACTTC
TRBJ1-4 many TRBV7-2 . CASSSYINEKLFF TGTGCCAGCAGCTCCTACATTAATGAAAAACTGTTTTTT
TRBJ1-3 few TRBV7-2 . CASSYISGNTIYF TGTGCCAGCAGCTACATCTCTGGAAACACCATATATTTT
TRBJ2-5 few TRBV9 TRBD2 CASSVTSGVTYNEQYF TGTGCCAGCAGCGTAACTAGCGGGGTCACTTACAATGAGCAGTACTTC
TRBJ2-4 once TRBV4-1 . CASSQDAGVNIQYF TGCGCCAGCAGCCAAGATGCTGGGGTAAACATTCAGTACTTC
TRBJ2-7 . TRBV6-5 . CASRPSYPYEQYF TGTGCCAGTCGACCTAGCTACCCCTACGAGCAGTACTTC
TRBJ2-7 . TRBV14 TRBD1 CASSQWGQGAYEQYF TGTGCCAGCAGCCAGTGGGGACAGGGAGCCTACGAGCAGTACTTC
TRBJ2-7 many TRBV4-3 . CASSQDTGGVSYEQYF TGCGCCAGCAGCCAAGATACCGGAGGGGTCTCCTACGAGCAGTACTTC
TRBJ2-3 . TRBV5-5 . CASSFENVDTQYF TGTGCCAGCAGCTTCGAAAATGTAGATACGCAGTATTTT